This T cell receptor (beta chain) was sequenced in a study of T cell responses to AZD1222 COVID-19 vaccine. The CDR3 loop spans 15 amino acids. V shed 1 base and J shed 2 bases, with 10 bases lying between them. CDR1 SGHKS and CDR2 YYEKEE come from the germline V gene (reference sequence). This clone was detected a few times. Produced via immunoSEQ multiplex PCR; TCRdb's table is partial and in-frame only. The sample lists about 130,000 clones, over 80% occurring once. The rearrangement joins TRBV5-5 to TRBJ1-5; D ambiguous. The clonotype originates from an adult who received the AZD1222 COVID-19 vaccine. The specimen comprised peripheral blood, sampled 28 days after the second AZD1222 dose. The CDR3 loop reads CASSLTSSGNQPQHF. CDR3 nucleotides: TGTGCCAGCAGCTTGACCAGTAGCGGCAATCAGCCCCAGCATTTT. Combining the CDR3 with reference TRBV5-5 and TRBJ1-5 gives the whole variable domain DAGVTQSPTHLIKTRGQQVTLRCSPISGHKSVSWYQQVLGQGPQFIFQYYEKEERGRGNFPDRFSARQFPNYSSELNVNALLLGDSALYLCASSLTSSGNQPQHFGDGTRLSIL.